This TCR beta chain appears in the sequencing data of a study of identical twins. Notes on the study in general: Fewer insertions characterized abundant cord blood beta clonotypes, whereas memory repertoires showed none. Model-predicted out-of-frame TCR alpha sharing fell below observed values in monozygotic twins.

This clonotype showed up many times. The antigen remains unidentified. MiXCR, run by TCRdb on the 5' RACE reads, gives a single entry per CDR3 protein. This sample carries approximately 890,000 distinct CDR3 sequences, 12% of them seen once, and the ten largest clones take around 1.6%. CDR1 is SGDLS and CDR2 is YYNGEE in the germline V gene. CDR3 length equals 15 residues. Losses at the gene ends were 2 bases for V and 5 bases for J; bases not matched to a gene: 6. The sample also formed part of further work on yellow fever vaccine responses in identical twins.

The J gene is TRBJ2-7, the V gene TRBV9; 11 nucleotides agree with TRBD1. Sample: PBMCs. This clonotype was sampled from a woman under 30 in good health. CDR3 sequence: CASSVFPGQGDEQYF. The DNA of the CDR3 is TGTGCCAGCAGCGTGTTTCCGGGACAGGGGGACGAGCAGTACTTC.